The 16 T cell receptor beta chains below were found in one sample sequenced in a study of CD8+ T cells in alopecia areata. Investigators isolated RNA and reverse transcribed it into cDNA to act as the sequencing template. The repertoire was sequenced with immunoSEQ multiplex PCR; TCRdb's copy has only in-frame clones and lacks some. The repertoire holds around 120,000 clones, with around 50% as singletons. Material: NKG2D-low CD8+ T cells sorted from blood. The receptors were gathered from a human donor with alopecia areata.

A few counts support this clone. This chain uses TRBV25-1 with TRBJ2-5; 13 bases align to TRBD2. Losses at the gene ends were 5 bases for V and 2 bases for J; bases not matched to a gene: 5. In germline, CDR1 is MGHDK, CDR2 SYGVNS. This CDR3 spans 16 amino acids. This CDR3 reads CASSPGTSGIQETQYF. The CDR3 DNA sequence: TGTGCCAGCAGTCCCGGGACTAGCGGGATACAAGAGACCCAGTACTTC.

The chain carries TRBV27 and TRBJ1-5; no clear D gene. The V end lost 3 bases, the J end lost 6 bases, and 12 bases lay between the germline ends. This CDR3 comprises 14 residues. Germline CDR1 is MNHEY and CDR2 is SMNVEV (reference sequence). DNA for the CDR3: TGTGCCAGCAGTTTTCGAGGAGAGAGTCAGCCCCAGCATTTT. It specifies CASSFRGESQPQHF.

This chain connects TRBV4-1 to TRBJ2-3; TRBD2 matches at 7 bases. V lost 8 bases and J lost 2; bases outside the gene matches: 10. The CDR3 extends over 15 amino acids. The germline V gene encodes CDR1 MGHRA and CDR2 YSYEKL. The CDR3 DNA is TGCGCCAGCCGCGAGGTTGCGGGGGTCACAGATACGCAGTATTTT. Amino acids: CASREVAGVTDTQYF.

DNA for the CDR3: TGTGCTAGTAGCAGTAGGCCAGATACGCAGTATTTT. This encodes CASSSRPDTQYF. This chain links TRBV12-5 with TRBJ2-3; the D is unclear. The CDR3 sequence is 12 residues long. The V end lost 8 bases, the J end lost 4 bases, and 10 bases lay between the germline ends. Germline CDR1 and CDR2: LGHNT and FRNRAP.

This clone has just a few counts. J is TRBJ2-5 and V is TRBV29-1, with D perhaps assigned TRBD1 or TRBD2 (6 bases each). Germline V gene lookup returns CDR1 SQVTM and CDR2 ANQGSEA. The CDR3 is 14 amino acids. In DNA form, the CDR3 reads TGCACCGGGGGCACCCGGGCCCCCCAAGAGACCCAGTACTTC. It encodes CTGGTRAPQETQYF.

The gene calls are TRBV20-1 and TRBJ1-1, with D unresolved. Trimming took off 7 bases at V and 4 bases at J, with 10 bases between the two ends. The CDR3 has 11 amino acids. Germline V CDR1 and CDR2: DFQATT, SNEGSKA (reference sequence). The chain's CDR3 is CSVLEGTEAFF. For the CDR3, the DNA is TGCAGTGTGCTGGAAGGCACTGAAGCTTTCTTT.

This chain uses TRBV4-1 with TRBJ2-6; D is possibly TRBD2 (5 bases). The CDR3 runs 16 residues. Trimming pared 3 bases from V and 0 bases from J, leaving 9 bases between. Looked up from germline, CDR1 is MGHRA and CDR2 is YSYEKL. This CDR3 is CASSQTGFSGANVLTF. For the CDR3, the DNA is TGCGCCAGCAGCCAGACGGGGTTCTCTGGGGCCAACGTCCTGACTTTC.

V usage is TRBV27 and J usage is TRBJ2-7, with unresolved D. Trimming removed 6 bases at V and 6 bases at J, with 9 bases between. The CDR3 extends over 11 amino acids. The germline CDR1 and CDR2 sequences are MNHEY and SMNVEV (reference sequence). CDR3 residues: CASSSQVEQYF. The CDR3 nucleotides are TGTGCCAGCAGCTCCCAAGTCGAGCAGTACTTC.

This rearrangement joins TRBV30 to TRBJ2-1, with 9 nucleotides matching TRBD2. V trimming: 0 bases; J trimming: 8 bases; junction bases outside the gene matches: 8. CDR1 and CDR2 from the germline V gene are GTSNPN and SVGIG (reference sequence). This CDR3 comprises 15 residues. In DNA form, the CDR3 reads TGTGCCTGGAGTGTATCGCGGGGGGGCCTCGATGAGCAGTTCTTC. It translates to CAWSVSRGGLDEQFF.

This clone occurred once. The J gene is TRBJ2-7, the V gene TRBV13; D uncertain. Germline lookup yields CDR1 PRHDT and CDR2 FYEKMQ (reference sequence). There are 12 residues in the CDR3. Trimming removed 1 base at V and 3 bases at J, with 4 bases between. The CDR3 here is CASSLEGYEQYF. CDR3 nucleotide sequence: TGTGCCAGCAGCTTAGAGGGCTACGAGCAGTACTTC.

The chain carries TRBV9 and TRBJ1-2; D is unresolved. Germline-derived CDR1 and CDR2 are SGDLS and YYNGEE. The CDR3 length is 13 residues. V gave up 2 bases and J gave up 4 bases, with 9 bases separating them. CDR3 protein: CASSVSESYGYTF. For the CDR3, the DNA is TGTGCCAGCAGCGTCTCGGAGAGCTATGGCTACACCTTC.

J is TRBJ2-1 and V is TRBV9; D remains unclear. CDR1 is SGDLS and CDR2 is YYNGEE in the germline V gene. This CDR3 comprises 13 residues. Trimming removed 3 bases at V and 5 bases at J, with 9 bases between. CDR3 protein: CASSEHDHNEQFF. The CDR3 region has the DNA TGTGCCAGCAGCGAACATGACCACAATGAGCAGTTCTTC.

The V call is TRBV19, the J call TRBJ2-7; a weak D match, TRBD2 (6 bases). The germline V gene encodes CDR1 LNHDA and CDR2 SQIVND (reference sequence). This CDR3 spans 13 amino acids. Deletions cut 7 bases from V and 4 bases from J, with 14 bases between. The CDR3 region has the DNA TGTGCCAGTACCCCCCCCGGAGGGTACGAGCAGTACTTC. This sequence encodes CASTPPGGYEQYF.

The chain combines TRBV29-1 with TRBJ2-2; D remains ambiguous. V was clipped by 6 bases and J by 0 bases, with 8 bases between them. This CDR3 is 13 amino acids long. Germline assignment: CDR1 SQVTM and CDR2 ANQGSEA. The CDR3 region has the DNA TGCAGCGTGTGGACGGCGAACACCGGGGAGCTGTTTTTT. Translating gives CSVWTANTGELFF.

The J gene is TRBJ2-1, the V gene TRBV7-9; TRBD2 matches 9 bases. The CDR3 extends over 14 amino acids. V lost 8 bases to trimming and J lost 5 bases; unmatched junction nucleotides: 7. Germline V CDR1 and CDR2: SEHNR, FQNEAQ (reference sequence). This CDR3 reads CASRRGGGDNEQFF. The DNA of the CDR3 is TGTGCCAGCCGCCGGGGCGGGGGGGACAATGAGCAGTTCTTC.

The V and J genes are TRBV27 and TRBJ2-7; D possibly corresponds to TRBD2 (7 bases). The germline V and J ends were trimmed by 3 bases and 6 bases, with 24 bases remaining between them. Germline-derived CDR1 and CDR2 are MNHEY and SMNVEV (reference sequence). This CDR3 has 17 amino acids. The CDR3: CASSFFGGGGSNPEQYF. The CDR3 coding sequence is TGTGCCAGCAGTTTCTTTGGTGGGGGCGGGAGTAACCCCGAGCAGTACTTC.